Here is one T cell receptor beta chain with its context. Antigen specificity is unknown. Germline V CDR1 and CDR2: LNHNV, YYDKDF (reference sequence). This CDR3 has 13 amino acids. V was clipped by 8 bases and J by 3 bases, with 14 bases between them. This sample was taken from a study of T cell responses to AZD1222 COVID-19 vaccine. About the study: Second-dose timings of about 4 or about 12 weeks were pooled.

Clones were read by immunoSEQ multiplex PCR, and TCRdb kept only the in-frame ones, dropping some. Among approximately 200,000 clones listed, 90% to 95% were seen once. Study-wide results and caveats: A reported finding is that nearly half of spike-specific TCRs target unmutated variant regions. Donors were chiefly white British, with a greater number of females, and clonal diversity was perhaps underestimated. Dominant CD4 TCR responses targeted spike regions 160-218 and 743-854.

The sequence came from an adult in good health. Source: peripheral blood, taken on day 0 of AZD1222 vaccination. The genes are TRBV15 and TRBJ2-7; a weak D match, TRBD1 (6 bases). The CDR3 region is CATGASGHYEQYF. The CDR3 nucleotides read TGTGCCACCGGGGCCTCGGGACACTACGAGCAGTACTTC.